This record looks at one T cell receptor beta chain sequence and its context. This clonotype was detected only a few times. Its antigen has not been determined. Nothing much larger sits one base from this clone, and base qualities are not available. As encoded in the germline V gene, CDR1 is KGHDR while CDR2 is SFDVKD. The CDR3 runs 14 residues from the cysteine to the phenylalanine. The CDR3 DNA has 42 bases and is translated from base 1. Trimming leaves V shorter by 5 bases and J shorter by 2 bases, with the junction holding 4 bases beyond the gene matches. This sample is drawn from a study of blood T cells in healthy people across ages (dated by TCRdb to the mid-2010s). As for the study more broadly: Template switching captured roughly one uniquely barcoded TCR beta cDNA molecule per two T cells in model experiments. To avoid experimental bias, donors of different ages were spread randomly across the sequencing lanes. Age-related changes in TCR beta repertoire diversity were measured in the study by deep sequencing normalized with unique cDNA molecular identifiers. Donors were grouped into four age groups: young (average approximately 15 years), middle-aged (roughly 40), aged (around 66) and long-lived (about 89). For two donors (one aged 18 to 29 and one aged 80 or older), the study analyzed two additional independent replicas of 1 million unique cDNA reads from the same blood draw.

Systemically healthy Caucasian individuals from Russia, 35 to 40 in total and aged roughly 6 to 95 years, were included as donors. Each donor gave ten milliliters of peripheral blood, drawn into EDTA-treated Vacutainer tubes. PBMCs were isolated by Ficoll-Paque density-gradient centrifugation, with at least 7 million obtained per sample. Total RNA, at least 6 micrograms per sample, was extracted from PBMCs with Trizol reagent. For every donor, an aliquot of PBMCs went through flow cytometry to measure the percentages of naive CD45RAhigh/CD27high T cells. Points the paper makes about the study in general: As age increased, observed TCR beta diversity per million T cells dropped in a roughly linear way, and a significant reduction was already evident by age about 40. Bulk unsorted PBMC profiling prevented conclusive comparison of naive and antigen-experienced compartments. Compared with the aged group, more naive CD4+ T cells, fewer expanded clones and increased TCR diversity were shown by the long-lived group, suggesting age selection. Because the CMV infection status of the donors was unknown, age-related changes in expanded clonotypes may potentially have been confounded. Estimates of total diversity from one million sequenced T cells were regarded as lower bounds and underestimates. There was a strong correlation between observed TCR beta diversity and the percentage of naive T cells measured by flow cytometry.

Library creation used 5' RACE. Sequencing used an Illumina HiSeq 2500. A second PCR of roughly 6 to 12 cycles was run with a J-beta primer mix and a sample-barcoded 5' primer. A template-switch 5' adaptor carrying 12 random nucleotides introduced a unique molecular identifier onto each TCR beta cDNA molecule. At least 2.5 million CDR3-containing paired-end reads were obtained from each sample. First-strand cDNA was synthesized from all RNA with the Mint cDNA synthesis kit, primed by a TRBC-specific oligonucleotide. Following uracil-DNA glycosylase treatment, all cDNA underwent a first 18-cycle PCR with the universal primers M1SS and BC2_uni_R. From the authors' description of their analysis: Each sample was normalized by randomly selecting 1 million high-quality reads, each carrying a distinct molecular identifier. Reads with shared molecular identifiers were discarded instead of being binned into consensus sequences. MiTCR, with a Q25 quality threshold and the strictest error-elimination algorithm, was used for CDR3 identification, clonotype clustering and error correction. Lower-bound total TCR beta diversity was estimated with a nonparametric unseen species model using Euler transformation. The raw public reads went through TCRdb reprocessing: fastp at Q25, MiXCR clone calling, in-frame beta chains kept. Each entry is one CDR3 protein sequence, shown with its most common DNA and genes. The V and J calls and clone size are TCRdb's, not the authors'. The sample table contains hundreds of thousands of distinct CDR3 sequences; only one count was recorded for more than 55% of them. The top ten clones comprise around 24% of the sample.

Sequenced material: blood. This sequence was found in a man aged 35 to 55 in good health. Rearrangement joined TRBV24-1 to TRBJ2-7; 8 central bases correspond to TRBD2. The CDR3 in this case is CATSGSSGAYEQYF. The DNA sequence follows: TGTGCCACCAGTGGTAGTAGCGGGGCCTACGAGCAGTACTTC.